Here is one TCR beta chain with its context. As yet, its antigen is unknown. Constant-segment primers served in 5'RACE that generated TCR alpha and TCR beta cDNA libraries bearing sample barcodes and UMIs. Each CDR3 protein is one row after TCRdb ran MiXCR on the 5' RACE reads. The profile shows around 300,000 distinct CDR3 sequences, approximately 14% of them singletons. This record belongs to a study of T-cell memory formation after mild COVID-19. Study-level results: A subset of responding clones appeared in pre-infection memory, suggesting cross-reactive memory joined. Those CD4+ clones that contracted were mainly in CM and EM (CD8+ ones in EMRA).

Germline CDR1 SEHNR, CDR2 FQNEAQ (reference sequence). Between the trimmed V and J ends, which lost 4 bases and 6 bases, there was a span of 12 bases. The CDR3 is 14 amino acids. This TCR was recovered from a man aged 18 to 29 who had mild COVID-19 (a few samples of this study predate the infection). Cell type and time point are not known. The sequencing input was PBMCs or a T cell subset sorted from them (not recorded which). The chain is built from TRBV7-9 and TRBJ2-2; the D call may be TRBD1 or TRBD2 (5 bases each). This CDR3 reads CASSSGPGPGELFF. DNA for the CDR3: TGTGCCAGCAGCTCAGGACCGGGACCCGGGGAGCTGTTTTTT.